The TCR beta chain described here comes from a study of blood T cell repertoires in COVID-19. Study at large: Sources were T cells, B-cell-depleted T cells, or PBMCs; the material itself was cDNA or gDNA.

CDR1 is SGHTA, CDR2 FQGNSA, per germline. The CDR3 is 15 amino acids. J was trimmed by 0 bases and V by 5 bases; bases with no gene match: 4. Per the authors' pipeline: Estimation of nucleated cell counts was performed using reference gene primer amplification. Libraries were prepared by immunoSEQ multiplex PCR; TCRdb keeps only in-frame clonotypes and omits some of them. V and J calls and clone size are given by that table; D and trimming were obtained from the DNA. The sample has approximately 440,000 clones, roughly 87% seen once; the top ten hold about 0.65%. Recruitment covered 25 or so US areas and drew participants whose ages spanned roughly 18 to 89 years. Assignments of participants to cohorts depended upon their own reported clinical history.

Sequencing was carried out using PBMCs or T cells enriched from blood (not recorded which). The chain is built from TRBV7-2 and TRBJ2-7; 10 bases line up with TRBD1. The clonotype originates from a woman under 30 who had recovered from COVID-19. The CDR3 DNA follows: TGTGCCAGCAGCAGTCGGACAGGGGGCTCCTACGAGCAGTACTTC. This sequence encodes CASSSRTGGSYEQYF.